This T cell receptor (beta chain) was retrieved from a study of T cells after yellow fever vaccination. Overall study results and limits: Across the CD4 and CD8 compartments, a small share of clonotypes was present in both. Reappearance after the booster was observed for most primary-vaccination clones (96% CD4, less than 90% CD8). The secondary T-cell response peaked on day 5, not day 15, but was weaker.

With regard to this clonotype: Its antigen is as yet unknown.

By 5'RACE template switching, TCR cDNA was produced, with a universal primer site and UMIs added in the process. One entry per CDR3 protein, called by TCRdb with MiXCR from the 5' RACE reads. Of fewer than 400,000 distinct CDR3 sequences listed, roughly 10% are singletons. This clonotype originated in a man aged 18 to 30 who received the YFV17D yellow fever vaccine. Sequencing was performed on CD4+ T cells sorted from PBMCs, taken 45 days after the yellow fever booster vaccination.

The CDR3 coding sequence is TGCGCCAGCAGCTTCCTCAGCGGACCCTCCTCGGCGTTCTTC. This codes for CASSFLSGPSSAFF. The V call is TRBV5-1, the J call TRBJ2-1, with D perhaps matching TRBD2 (5 bases). The CDR3 runs to 14 residues. Between the trimmed V and J ends, which lost 2 bases and 15 bases, there was a span of 21 bases. Germline-derived CDR1 and CDR2 are SGHRS and YFSETQ.